This T cell receptor (beta chain) was retrieved from a study of identifying expanded T cells in peripheral blood. Overall study findings and caveats: Technical replicates showed roughly 1.2 changed clones; approximately 2 weeks 15 to 20; four weeks 19.

TCRdb keeps only in-frame clones here, not all; method: immunoSEQ multiplex PCR. Among about 98,000 clones listed, approximately 89% were seen once. The CDR3 sequence is 13 residues long. Per the germline V gene, CDR1 is MNHNS and CDR2 is SASEGT. The V gene lost 1 base and the J gene lost 9 bases, with 10 bases spanning the gap. As regards this clone: Its antigen remains unidentified.

The sequence derives from a person aged 18-69 years in good health. V is TRBV6-1 and J is TRBJ1-5; D is undetermined. Sample: blood. The CDR3 here is CASSEDPGGPQHF. The CDR3 DNA reads TGTGCCAGCAGTGAAGATCCTGGAGGGCCCCAGCATTTT.